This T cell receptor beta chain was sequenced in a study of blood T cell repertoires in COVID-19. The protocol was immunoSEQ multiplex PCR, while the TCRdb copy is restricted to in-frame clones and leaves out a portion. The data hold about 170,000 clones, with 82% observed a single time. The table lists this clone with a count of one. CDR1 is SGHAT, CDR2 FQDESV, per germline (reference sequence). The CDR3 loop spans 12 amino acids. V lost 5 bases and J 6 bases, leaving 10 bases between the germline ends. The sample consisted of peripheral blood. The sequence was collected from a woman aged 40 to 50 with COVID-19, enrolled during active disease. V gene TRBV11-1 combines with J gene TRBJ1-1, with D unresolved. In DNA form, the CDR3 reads TGTGCCAGCAGCCCCGGTTCGGCTGAAGCTTTCTTT. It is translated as CASSPGSAEAFF. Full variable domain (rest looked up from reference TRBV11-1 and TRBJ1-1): EAEVAQSPRYKITEKSQAVAFWCDPISGHATLYWYRQILGQGPELLVQFQDESVVDDSQLPKDRFSAERLKGVDSTLKIQPAELGDSAMYLCASSPGSAEAFFGQGTRLTVV.